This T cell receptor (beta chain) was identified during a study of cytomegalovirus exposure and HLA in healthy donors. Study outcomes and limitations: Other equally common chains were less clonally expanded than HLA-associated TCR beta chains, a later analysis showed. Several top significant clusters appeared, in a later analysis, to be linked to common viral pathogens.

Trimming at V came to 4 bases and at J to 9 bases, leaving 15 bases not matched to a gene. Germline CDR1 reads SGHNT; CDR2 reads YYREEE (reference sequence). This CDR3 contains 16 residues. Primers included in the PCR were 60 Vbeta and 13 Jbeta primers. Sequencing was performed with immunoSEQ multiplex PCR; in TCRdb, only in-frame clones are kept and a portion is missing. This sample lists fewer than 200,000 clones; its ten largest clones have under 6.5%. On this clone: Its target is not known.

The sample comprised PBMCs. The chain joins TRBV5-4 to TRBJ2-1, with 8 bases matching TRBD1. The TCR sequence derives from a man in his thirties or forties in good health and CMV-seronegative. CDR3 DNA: TGTGCCAGCAGCGCCATGCCCGACAGGGGCTTCGCTGAGCAGTTCTTC. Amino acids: CASSAMPDRGFAEQFF.